Below, 2 T cell receptor beta chains from the same sample are listed, as sequenced in a study of blood T cell repertoires in COVID-19 (dated by TCRdb to 2020 to 2021). Library generation was performed with the immunoSEQ multiplex PCR assay. In TCRdb, the immuneACCESS table is reduced to in-frame sequences with V and J assigned. These tables do not hold every clone; where another copy was compared, an unresolved V gene accounts for under half, and the others remain unexplained. This sample comprises approximately 500,000 clones, 85% to 90% of them detected only once. The ten top clones hold about 2% of the sample. The sample comprised PBMCs or T cells enriched from blood (not recorded which). These receptors were obtained from a woman in her forties who had recovered from COVID-19.

The CDR3 here is CASSFDSAGYTF. In DNA, the CDR3 is TGTGCCAGCAGCTTTGACAGCGCTGGCTACACCTTC. The chain uses TRBV5-8 and TRBJ1-2; D may be TRBD1 (5 bases). The germline V gene has CDR1 SGHTS and CDR2 YDEGEE. Between the trimmed V and J ends, which lost 2 bases and 7 bases, there was a span of 9 bases. This CDR3 comprises 12 residues.

The chain joins TRBV21-1 to TRBJ1-5; TRBD1 was called by the table and not checked on the DNA. TRBV21-1 is listed as a pseudogene. The CDR3 spans 16 residues. CDR3 in DNA: TGTGCCAGCAGCACGGGAGGACAGGGAGGCAATCAGCCCCAGCATTTT. It yields the protein CASSTGGQGGNQPQHF.